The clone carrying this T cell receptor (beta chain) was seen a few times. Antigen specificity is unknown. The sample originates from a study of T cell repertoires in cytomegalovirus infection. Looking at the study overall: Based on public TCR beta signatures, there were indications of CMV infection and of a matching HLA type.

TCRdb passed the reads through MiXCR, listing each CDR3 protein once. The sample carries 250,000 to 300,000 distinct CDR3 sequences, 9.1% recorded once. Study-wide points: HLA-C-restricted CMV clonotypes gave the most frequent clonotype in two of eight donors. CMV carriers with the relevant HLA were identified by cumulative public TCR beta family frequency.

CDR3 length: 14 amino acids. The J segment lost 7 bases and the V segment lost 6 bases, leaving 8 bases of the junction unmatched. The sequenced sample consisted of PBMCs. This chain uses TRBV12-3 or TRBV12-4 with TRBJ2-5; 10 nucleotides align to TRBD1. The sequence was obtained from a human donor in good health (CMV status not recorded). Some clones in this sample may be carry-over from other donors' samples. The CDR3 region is CASSPGQGSATQYF. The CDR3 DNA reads TGTGCCAGCAGCCCGGGACAGGGGTCAGCGACCCAGTACTTC.